This T cell receptor (beta chain) originates from a study of long-term antiretroviral therapy in people with HIV. Overall study results and limits: Regardless of time point, clones expanded before ART dominated the repertoire.

The CDR3 covers 15 residues. V gave up 5 bases and J gave up 3 bases, with 17 bases separating them. Germline loops: CDR1 MNHEY, CDR2 SMNVEV (reference sequence). About this clone: The target antigen is unknown.

The assay used was immunoSEQ (version v3.0), run at survey level. TCRdb keeps only in-frame clones here, not all; method: immunoSEQ multiplex PCR. This sample yields roughly 30,000 clones, of which over 65% are seen a single time; 8% to 9% belongs to the top ten. The sequence came from a man aged 40-49 years with HIV. This sequence joins TRBV27 and TRBJ2-7, with D possibly being TRBD1 or TRBD2 (5 bases each). Sample: unsorted PBMCs, taken approximately 4.8 years after starting antiretroviral therapy. The DNA for the CDR3 is TGTGCCAGCAGTCGTCCTCCGGGACCCCTCTACGAGCAGTACTTC. Amino acid sequence: CASSRPPGPLYEQYF.